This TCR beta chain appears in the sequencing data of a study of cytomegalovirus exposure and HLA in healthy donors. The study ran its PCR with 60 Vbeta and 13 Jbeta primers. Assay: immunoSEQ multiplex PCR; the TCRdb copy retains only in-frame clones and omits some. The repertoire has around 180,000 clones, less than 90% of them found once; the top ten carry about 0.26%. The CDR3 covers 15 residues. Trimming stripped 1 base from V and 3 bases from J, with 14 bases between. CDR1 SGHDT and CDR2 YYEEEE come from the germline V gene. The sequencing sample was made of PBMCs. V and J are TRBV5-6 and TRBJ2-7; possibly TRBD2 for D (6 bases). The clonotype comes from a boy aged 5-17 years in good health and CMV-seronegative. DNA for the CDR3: TGTGCCAGCAGCTTGTGGAGGGGAGTCGGCTACGAGCAGTACTTC. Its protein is CASSLWRGVGYEQYF.